The following is a T cell receptor (beta chain) sequence with its context. Its antigen remains undetermined. The sample holds no much larger clone one base away, and base qualities are not on file. This sample is part of a study of glioma-infiltrating T cells (dated by TCRdb to between 2015 and 2016). With regard to the full study: Low-grade gliomas were represented by WHO grade II oligodendrogliomas or astrocytomas, and glioblastomas were represented by WHO grade IV tumors that were sampled at initial rather than recurrent diagnosis. Sequencing of TCR alpha- and beta-chain repertoires was performed on glioma tissue, on non-neoplastic brain tissue, and on matched peripheral blood mononuclear cells. To gauge divergence between tissue and blood T-cell populations, every tissue-infiltrating repertoire was compared against the peripheral blood repertoire from the same patient. Three low-grade glioma patients, 7 or 8 primary glioblastoma patients and three non-glioma patients contributing non-neoplastic brain tissue were included in the paired cohort. Before surgery, glioma patients were given dexamethasone for six or fewer days. Blood libraries targeted roughly 4- to 10-fold sequencing coverage of approximately 990,000 peripheral T cells. Study-level results and caveats: VJ-independent divergence between tissue and blood was lower than expected in non-neoplastic patients but higher than expected in all gliomas, particularly low-grade gliomas. Patients with low tissue-blood divergence were marked by a signature set of shared blood CDR3 motifs, and that set was depleted in highly divergent patients. Very few CDR3 sequences were shared between tissue and blood, attributed to high CDR3 diversity and limited sampling. Group comparisons rested on small numbers: three non-neoplastic, three low-grade glioma and 7 or 8 glioblastoma patients.

Trimming at the junction amounts to 3 bases on V and 3 bases on J, and the germline ends lie 9 bases apart. CDR3 length: 13 amino acids, cysteine to phenylalanine. Only the CDR3 part of the read is kept: 39 bases, read in frame from the first base. CDR1 and CDR2, per the germline V gene, are KGHSH and LQKENI. TCR alpha and beta CDR3 regions were amplified with the iRepertoire nested amplicon-rescue multiplex PCR (arm-PCR) platform from RNA. For one-step reverse transcription and amplification, about 90-400 ng of tissue mRNA or PBMC total RNA was used as input. Following bead purification, Illumina adapters were added through a secondary multiplex PCR, and the libraries were then gel-purified between 200 and 400 bp. The libraries contained internal 6-nucleotide barcodes that were used for demultiplexing. Libraries were sequenced on an Illumina MiSeq with 2x220 or 2x250 nucleotide paired-end reads. The published analysis was carried out like this. FLASH 1.2.11 was used to merge paired reads, and BWA-MEM then aligned the reads to the GRCh37 human genome before TRA and TRB reads were extracted. V and J assignment used an IMGT-derived reference of cassette sequences and CDR3 motifs that included pseudogenes. Reads were translated in three frames, and productive CDR3s were defined by a C…FGXG motif without stop codons. Unique combinations of V-J cassette pair and CDR3 amino acid sequence were defined as clonotypes. Reads were filtered by Hamming distance, thresholded by each sample's sequence error rate in mapped regions. The raw public data were reprocessed by TCRdb itself: fastp quality trimming at Q25, MiXCR clonotype calling, in-frame beta chains only. CDR3 protein duplicates are merged, each entry listing the most common genes and DNA. These V and J calls derive from TCRdb rather than the authors' analysis. This sample lists more than 350,000 distinct CDR3 sequences; less than 50% were detected once. About 11% of the sample goes to the ten largest clones.

Immediately after resection, surgical brain or tumor specimens were cryofrozen in liquid nitrogen, and peripheral blood cells were collected at the same time. This chain is built from TRBV18 and TRBJ2-7; no D gene is confidently identified. Sequenced sample: glioma tissue, nonneoplastic brain tissue, or PBMCs (not recorded which). This TCR was sampled from a human donor with low-grade glioma or glioblastoma, undergoing nonglioma brain surgery, or in good health (not recorded which). At the DNA level, the sequence is TGTGCCAGCTCACCGGGAATATACTACGAGCAGTACTTC. Protein translation: CASSPGIYYEQYF. Joined to the reference TRBV18 and TRBJ2-7 proteins, this CDR3 gives the full variable domain: NAGVMQNPRHLVRRRGQEARLRCSPMKGHSHVYWYRQLPEEGLKFMVYLQKENIIDESGMPKERFSAEFPKEGPSILRIQQVVRGDSAAYFCASSPGIYYEQYFGPGTRLTVT.